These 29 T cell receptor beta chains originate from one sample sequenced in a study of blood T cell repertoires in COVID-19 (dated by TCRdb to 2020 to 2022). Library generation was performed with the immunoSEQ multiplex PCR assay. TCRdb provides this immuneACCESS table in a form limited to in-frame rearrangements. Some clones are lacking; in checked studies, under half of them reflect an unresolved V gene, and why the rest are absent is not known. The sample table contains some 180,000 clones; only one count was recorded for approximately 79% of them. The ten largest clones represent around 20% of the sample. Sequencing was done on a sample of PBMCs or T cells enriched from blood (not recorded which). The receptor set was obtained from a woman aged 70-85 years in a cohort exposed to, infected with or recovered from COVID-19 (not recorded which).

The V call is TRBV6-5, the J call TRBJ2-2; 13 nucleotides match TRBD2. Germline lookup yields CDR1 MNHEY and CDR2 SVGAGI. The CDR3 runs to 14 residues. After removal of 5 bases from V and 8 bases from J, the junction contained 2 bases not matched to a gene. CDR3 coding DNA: TGTGCCAGCAGTCGGACTAGCGGGAGAGGGGAGCTGTTTTTT. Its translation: CASSRTSGRGELFF.

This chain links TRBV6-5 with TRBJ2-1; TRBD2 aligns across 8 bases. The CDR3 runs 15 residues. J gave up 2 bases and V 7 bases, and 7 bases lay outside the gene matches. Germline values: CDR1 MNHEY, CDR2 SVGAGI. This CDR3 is CASMALGGAYNEQFF. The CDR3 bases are TGTGCCAGCATGGCCCTCGGGGGGGCCTACAATGAGCAGTTCTTC.

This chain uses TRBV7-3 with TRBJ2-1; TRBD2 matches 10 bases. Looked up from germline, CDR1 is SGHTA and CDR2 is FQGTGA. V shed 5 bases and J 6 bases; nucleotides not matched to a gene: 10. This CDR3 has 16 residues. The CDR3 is CASSNPASGSPNEQFF. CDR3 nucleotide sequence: TGTGCCAGCAGCAATCCGGCTAGCGGGAGCCCCAATGAGCAGTTCTTC.

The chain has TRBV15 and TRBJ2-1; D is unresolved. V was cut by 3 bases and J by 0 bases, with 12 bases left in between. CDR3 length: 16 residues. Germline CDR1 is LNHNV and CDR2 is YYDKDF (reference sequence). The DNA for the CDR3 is TGTGCCACCAGCAGGTTTGCGGCGAGCTCCTACAATGAGCAGTTCTTC. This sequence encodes CATSRFAASSYNEQFF.

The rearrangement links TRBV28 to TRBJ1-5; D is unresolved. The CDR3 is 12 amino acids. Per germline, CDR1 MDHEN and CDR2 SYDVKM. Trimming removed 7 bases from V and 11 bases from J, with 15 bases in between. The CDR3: CASTLPDRAQHF. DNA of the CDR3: TGTGCCAGCACCCTCCCCGATCGCGCCCAGCATTTT. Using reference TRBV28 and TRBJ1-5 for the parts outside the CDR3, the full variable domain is DVKVTQSSRYLVKRTGEKVFLECVQDMDHENMFWYRQDPGLGLRLIYFSYDVKMKEKGDIPEGYSVSREKKERFSLILESASTNQTSMYLCASTLPDRAQHFGDGTRLSIL.

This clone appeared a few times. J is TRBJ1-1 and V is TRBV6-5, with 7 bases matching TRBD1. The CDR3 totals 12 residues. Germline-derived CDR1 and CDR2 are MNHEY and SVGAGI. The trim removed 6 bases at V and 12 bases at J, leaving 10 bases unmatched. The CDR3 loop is CASRAGGQRTFF. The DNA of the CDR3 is TGTGCCAGCAGGGCCGGGGGACAGAGGACTTTCTTT.

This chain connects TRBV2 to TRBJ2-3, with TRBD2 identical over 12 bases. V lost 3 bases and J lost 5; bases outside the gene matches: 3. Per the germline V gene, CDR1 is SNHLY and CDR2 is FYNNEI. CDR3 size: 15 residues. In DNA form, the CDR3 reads TGTGCCAGCAGTGACGAGGGACTAGCGGGAGATACGCAGTATTTT. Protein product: CASSDEGLAGDTQYF.

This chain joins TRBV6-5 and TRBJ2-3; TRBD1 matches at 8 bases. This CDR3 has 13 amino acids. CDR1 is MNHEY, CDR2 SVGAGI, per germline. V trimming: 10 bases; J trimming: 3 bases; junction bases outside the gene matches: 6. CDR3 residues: CAIQGAATDTQYF. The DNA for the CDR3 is TGTGCCATCCAGGGGGCTGCAACAGATACGCAGTATTTT.

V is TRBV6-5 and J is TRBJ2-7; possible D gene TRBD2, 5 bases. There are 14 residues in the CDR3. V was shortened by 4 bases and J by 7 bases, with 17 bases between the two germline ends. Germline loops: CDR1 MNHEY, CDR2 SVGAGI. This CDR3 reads CASSSGRGRIEQYF. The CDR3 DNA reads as TGTGCCAGCAGTTCGGGGAGAGGGAGAATAGAGCAGTACTTC.

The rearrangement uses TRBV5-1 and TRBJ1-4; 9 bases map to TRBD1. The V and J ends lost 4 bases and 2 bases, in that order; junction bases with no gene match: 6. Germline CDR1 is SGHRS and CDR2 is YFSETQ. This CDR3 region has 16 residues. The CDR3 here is CASSTGQGLTNEKLFF. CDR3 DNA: TGCGCCAGCAGCACCGGACAGGGGCTCACTAATGAAAAACTGTTTTTT.

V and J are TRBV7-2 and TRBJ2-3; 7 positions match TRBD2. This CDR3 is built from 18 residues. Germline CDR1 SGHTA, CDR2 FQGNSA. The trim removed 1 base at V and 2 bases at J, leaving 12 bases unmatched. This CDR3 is CASSLGIAGRSPTDTQYF. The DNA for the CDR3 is TGTGCCAGCAGCTTAGGTATTGCCGGGAGGTCCCCCACAGATACGCAGTATTTT.

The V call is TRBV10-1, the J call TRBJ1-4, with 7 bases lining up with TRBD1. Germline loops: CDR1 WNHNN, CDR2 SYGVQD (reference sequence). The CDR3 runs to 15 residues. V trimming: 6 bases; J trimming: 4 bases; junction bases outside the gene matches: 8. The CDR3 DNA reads TGCGCCAGCAGCGAAGGGACAGCCAATAATGAAAAACTGTTTTTT. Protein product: CASSEGTANNEKLFF.

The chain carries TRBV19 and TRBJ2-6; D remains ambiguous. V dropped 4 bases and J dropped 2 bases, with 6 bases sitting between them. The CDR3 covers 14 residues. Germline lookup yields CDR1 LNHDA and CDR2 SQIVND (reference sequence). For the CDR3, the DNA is TGTGCCAGTAGTAGTGAGCCTGGGGCCAACGTCCTGACTTTC. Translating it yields CASSSEPGANVLTF.

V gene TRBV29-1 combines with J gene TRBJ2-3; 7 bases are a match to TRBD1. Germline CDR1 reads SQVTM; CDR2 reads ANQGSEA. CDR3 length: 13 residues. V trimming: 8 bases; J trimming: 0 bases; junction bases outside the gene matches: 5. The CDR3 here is CSQGVSSTDTQYF. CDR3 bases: TGCAGCCAGGGGGTCTCTAGCACAGATACGCAGTATTTT.

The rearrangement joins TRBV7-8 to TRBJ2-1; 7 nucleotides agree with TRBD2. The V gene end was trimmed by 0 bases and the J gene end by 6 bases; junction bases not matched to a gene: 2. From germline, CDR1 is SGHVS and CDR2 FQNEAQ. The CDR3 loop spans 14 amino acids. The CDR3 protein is CASSLARLANEQFF. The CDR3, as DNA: TGTGCCAGCAGCTTAGCGAGACTAGCCAATGAGCAGTTCTTC. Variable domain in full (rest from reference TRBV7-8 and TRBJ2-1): GAGVSQSPRYKVAKRGQDVALRCDPISGHVSLFWYQQALGQGPEFLTYFQNEAQLDKSGLPSDRFFAERPEGSVSTLKIQRTQQEDSAVYLCASSLARLANEQFFGPGTRLTVL.

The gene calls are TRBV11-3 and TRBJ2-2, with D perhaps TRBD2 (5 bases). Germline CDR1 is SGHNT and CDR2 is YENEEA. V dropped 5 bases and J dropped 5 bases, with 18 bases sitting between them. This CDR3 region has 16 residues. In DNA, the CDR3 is TGTGCCAGCAGCCCTATCCCCGGGGTCGGGACCGGGGAGCTGTTTTTT. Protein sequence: CASSPIPGVGTGELFF.

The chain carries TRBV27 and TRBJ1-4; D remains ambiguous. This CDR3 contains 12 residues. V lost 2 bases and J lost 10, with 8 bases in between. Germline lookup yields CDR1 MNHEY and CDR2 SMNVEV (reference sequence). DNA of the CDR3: TGTGCCAGCAGTTTAGATCGGGGAAAACTGTTTTTT. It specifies CASSLDRGKLFF.

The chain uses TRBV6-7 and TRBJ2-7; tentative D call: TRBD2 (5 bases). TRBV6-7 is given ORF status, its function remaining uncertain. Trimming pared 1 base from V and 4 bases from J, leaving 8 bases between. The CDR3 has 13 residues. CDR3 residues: CASSYWTVYEQYF. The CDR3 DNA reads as TGTGCCAGCAGTTACTGGACTGTATACGAGCAGTACTTC.

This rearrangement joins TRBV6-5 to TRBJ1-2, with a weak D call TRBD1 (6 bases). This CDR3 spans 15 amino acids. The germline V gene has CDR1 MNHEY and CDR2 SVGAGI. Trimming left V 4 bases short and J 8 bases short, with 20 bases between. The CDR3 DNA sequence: TGTGCCAGCAGTTCCCCGGCGAGGGGGAAGGACGGCTACACCTTC. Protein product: CASSSPARGKDGYTF.

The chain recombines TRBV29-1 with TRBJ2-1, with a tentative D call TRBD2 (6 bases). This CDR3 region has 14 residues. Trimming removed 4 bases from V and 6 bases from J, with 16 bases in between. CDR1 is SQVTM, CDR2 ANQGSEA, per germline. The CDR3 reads CSVVKDYNSNEQFF. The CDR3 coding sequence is TGCAGCGTTGTTAAGGACTACAACAGCAATGAGCAGTTCTTC.

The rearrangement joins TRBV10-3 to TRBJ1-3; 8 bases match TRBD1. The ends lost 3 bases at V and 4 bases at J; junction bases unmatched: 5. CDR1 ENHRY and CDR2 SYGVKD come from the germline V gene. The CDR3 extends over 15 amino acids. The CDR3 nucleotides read TGTGCCATCAGTGACCGGGACAGGCTCGGAAACACCATATATTTT. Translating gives CAISDRDRLGNTIYF.

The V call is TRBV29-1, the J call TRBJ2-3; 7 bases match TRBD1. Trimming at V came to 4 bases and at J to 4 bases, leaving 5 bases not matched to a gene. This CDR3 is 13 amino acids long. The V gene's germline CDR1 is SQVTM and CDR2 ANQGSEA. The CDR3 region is CSVVVQGADTQYF. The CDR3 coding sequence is TGCAGCGTTGTGGTTCAGGGGGCAGATACGCAGTATTTT.

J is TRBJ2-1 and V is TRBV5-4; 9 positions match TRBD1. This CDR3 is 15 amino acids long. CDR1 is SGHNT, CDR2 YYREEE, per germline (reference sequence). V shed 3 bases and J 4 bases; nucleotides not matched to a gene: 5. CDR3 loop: CASSSGTGNYNEQFF. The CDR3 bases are TGTGCCAGCAGCTCAGGGACAGGGAATTACAATGAGCAGTTCTTC.

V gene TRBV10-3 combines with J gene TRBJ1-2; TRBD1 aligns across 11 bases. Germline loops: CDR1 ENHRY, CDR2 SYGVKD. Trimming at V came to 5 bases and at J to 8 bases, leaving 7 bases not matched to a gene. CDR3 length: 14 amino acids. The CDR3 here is CAISIGQGAYGYTF. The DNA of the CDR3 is TGTGCCATCAGTATAGGACAGGGGGCTTACGGCTACACCTTC.

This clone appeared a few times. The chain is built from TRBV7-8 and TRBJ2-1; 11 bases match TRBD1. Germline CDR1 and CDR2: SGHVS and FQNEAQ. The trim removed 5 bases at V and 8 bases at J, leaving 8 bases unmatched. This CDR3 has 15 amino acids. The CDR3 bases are TGTGCCAGCAGCGCCGGGACAGGGGGATTAGATGAGCAGTTCTTC. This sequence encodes CASSAGTGGLDEQFF.

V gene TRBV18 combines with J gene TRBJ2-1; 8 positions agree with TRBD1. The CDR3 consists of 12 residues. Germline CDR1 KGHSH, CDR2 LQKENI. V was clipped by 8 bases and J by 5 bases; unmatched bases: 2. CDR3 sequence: CASRTGNNEQFF. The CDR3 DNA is TGTGCCAGCCGGACAGGGAACAATGAGCAGTTCTTC.

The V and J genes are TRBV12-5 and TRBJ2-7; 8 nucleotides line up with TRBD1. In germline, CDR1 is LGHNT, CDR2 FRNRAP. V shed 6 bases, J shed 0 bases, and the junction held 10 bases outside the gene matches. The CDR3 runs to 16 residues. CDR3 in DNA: TGTGCTAGTGGCCCAGGGGGCCTTTCGAGCTCCTACGAGCAGTACTTC. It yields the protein CASGPGGLSSSYEQYF. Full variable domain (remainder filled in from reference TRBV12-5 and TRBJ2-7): DARVTQTPRHKVTEMGQEVTMRCQPILGHNTVFWYRQTMMQGLELLAYFRNRAPLDDSGMPKDRFSAEMPDATLATLKIQPSEPRDSAVYFCASGPGGLSSSYEQYFGPGTRLTVT.

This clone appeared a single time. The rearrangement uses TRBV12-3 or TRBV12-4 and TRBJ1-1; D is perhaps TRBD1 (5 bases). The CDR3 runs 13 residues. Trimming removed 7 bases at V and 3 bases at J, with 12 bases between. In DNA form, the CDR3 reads TGTGCCAGCACAGGGTCTTATGACACTGAAGCTTTCTTT. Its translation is CASTGSYDTEAFF.

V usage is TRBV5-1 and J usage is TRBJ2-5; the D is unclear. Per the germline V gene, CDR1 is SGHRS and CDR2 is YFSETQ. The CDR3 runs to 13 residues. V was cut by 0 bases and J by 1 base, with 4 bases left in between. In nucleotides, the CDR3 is TGCGCCAGCAGCTTGGTATCCCAAGAGACCCAGTACTTC. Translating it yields CASSLVSQETQYF.